Presented here are 2 T cell receptor beta chains from one specimen sequenced in a study of pediatric ulcerative colitis. TCRdb keeps only in-frame clones here, not all; method: immunoSEQ multiplex PCR. This table has 11,000 to 15,000 clones, approximately 90% appearing once. Sequencing input: blood. The receptors here all came from a boy aged 5-17 years with moderate ulcerative colitis.

The genes are TRBV5-6 and TRBJ2-1; D is possibly TRBD2 (5 bases). Trimming removed 3 bases from V and 4 bases from J, with 8 bases in between. There are 13 residues in the CDR3. Germline CDR1 SGHDT, CDR2 YYEEEE. The CDR3 nucleotides read TGTGCCAGCAGCTCGGGGTCTTACAATGAGCAGTTCTTC. Protein sequence: CASSSGSYNEQFF.

The gene calls are TRBV9 and TRBJ1-1; D is unresolved. The CDR3 extends over 14 amino acids. V gave up 0 bases and J gave up 6 bases, with 12 bases separating them. Germline V gene lookup returns CDR1 SGDLS and CDR2 YYNGEE. CDR3 loop: CASSVGERAAEAFF. CDR3 nucleotide sequence: TGTGCCAGCAGCGTAGGAGAAAGGGCCGCTGAAGCTTTCTTT.